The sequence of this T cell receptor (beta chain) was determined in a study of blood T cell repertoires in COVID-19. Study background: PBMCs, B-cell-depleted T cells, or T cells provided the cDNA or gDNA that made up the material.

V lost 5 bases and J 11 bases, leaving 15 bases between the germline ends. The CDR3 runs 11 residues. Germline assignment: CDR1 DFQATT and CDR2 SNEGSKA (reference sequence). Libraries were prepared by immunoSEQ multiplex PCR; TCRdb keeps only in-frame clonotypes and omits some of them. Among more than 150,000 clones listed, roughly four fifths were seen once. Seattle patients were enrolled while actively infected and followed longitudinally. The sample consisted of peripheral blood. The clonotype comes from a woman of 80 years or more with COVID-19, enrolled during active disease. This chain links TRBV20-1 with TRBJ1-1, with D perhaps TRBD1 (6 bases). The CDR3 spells CSALTGWSAFF. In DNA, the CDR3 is TGCAGTGCTTTAACAGGGTGGTCGGCTTTCTTT.